Shown below are 9 T cell receptor beta chains from a single sample sequenced in a study of T cell repertoires in cytomegalovirus infection. TCRdb called the reads again in MiXCR, with one record for every CDR3 protein. The table has about 190,000 distinct CDR3 sequences, 28% seen once. What was sequenced was PBMCs. The receptors derive from a human donor in good health (CMV status not recorded). Some clones in this sample may be carry-over from other donors' samples.

This clonotype has more than one count but fewer than ten. The chain combines TRBV7-9 with TRBJ2-1; no firm D call. V shed 4 bases and J shed 1 base, with 8 bases lying between them. The length of the CDR3 is 14 residues. CDR1 is SEHNR, CDR2 FQNEAQ, per germline (reference sequence). CDR3 sequence: CASSSGSSYNEQFF. The DNA for the CDR3 is TGTGCCAGCAGCTCCGGAAGTTCCTACAATGAGCAGTTCTTC.

This rearrangement joins TRBV20-1 to TRBJ1-5; D uncertain. CDR3 length: 16 residues. Per the germline V gene, CDR1 is DFQATT and CDR2 is SNEGSKA (reference sequence). V was cut by 2 bases and J by 0 bases, with 14 bases left in between. This CDR3 is CSARIFMADSNQPQHF. The CDR3 nucleotides are TGCAGTGCTAGAATTTTCATGGCCGATAGCAATCAGCCCCAGCATTTT.

The sample holds many counts of this clonotype. The chain employs TRBV7-9 and TRBJ1-1; the match to TRBD1 covers 11 bases. The CDR3 extends over 14 amino acids. With V trimmed by 5 bases and J by 4 bases, 3 bases remained unmatched. The V gene's germline CDR1 is SEHNR and CDR2 FQNEAQ (reference sequence). The CDR3 is CASSPGTGGTEAFF. CDR3 nucleotides: TGTGCCAGCAGCCCCGGGACAGGGGGCACTGAAGCTTTCTTT.

The chain uses TRBV6-1 and TRBJ1-5; D not certain. Germline CDR1 and CDR2: MNHNS and SASEGT. V was clipped by 6 bases and J by 5 bases, with 11 bases between them. The CDR3 has 13 amino acids. The DNA of the CDR3 is TGTGCCAGCAGCCCACTGAGGTATCAGCCCCAGCATTTT. It is translated as CASSPLRYQPQHF.

The chain is built from TRBV7-6 and TRBJ2-3; 9 nucleotides match TRBD2. The V gene's germline CDR1 is SGHVS and CDR2 FNYEAQ. V shed 5 bases, J shed 2 bases, and the junction held 8 bases outside the gene matches. The CDR3 loop spans 16 amino acids. This chain's CDR3 is CASSRQAGGPTDTQYF. CDR3 DNA: TGTGCCAGCAGCCGCCAAGCGGGGGGACCCACAGATACGCAGTATTTT.

This clonotype was picked up many times. An end of the junction does not agree with germline; a read error may underlie this. The chain carries TRBV7-8 and TRBJ2-2; D call uncertain. Germline CDR1 is SGHVS and CDR2 is FQNEAQ. This CDR3 spans 15 amino acids. The CDR3 coding sequence is TGTGCCAGCAGTTTAGAAGGGCGGACGACCGGGGAGCTGTTTTTT. Its protein is CASSLEGRTTGELFF.

This clonotype was seen more than once but under ten times. The chain recombines TRBV2 with TRBJ1-3; TRBD1 matches at 9 bases. The trim removed 8 bases at V and 5 bases at J, leaving 16 bases unmatched. The CDR3 extends over 17 amino acids. CDR1 is SNHLY, CDR2 FYNNEI, per germline. CDR3 residues: CASRSDRGIARRNTIYF. The DNA for the CDR3 is TGTGCCAGCCGATCGGACAGGGGAATCGCCCGACGAAACACCATATATTTT.

The chain has TRBV15 and TRBJ1-2; no firm D call. Germline CDR1 and CDR2: LNHNV and YYDKDF (reference sequence). The CDR3 length is 11 residues. Trimming stripped 0 bases from V and 8 bases from J, with 4 bases between. CDR3 region: CATSREEGYTF. CDR3 nucleotides: TGTGCCACCAGCAGAGAAGAGGGCTACACCTTC.

J is TRBJ1-1 and V is TRBV20-1; unclear D gene. The germline V and J ends were trimmed by 3 bases and 0 bases, with 11 bases remaining between them. The length of the CDR3 is 14 residues. Germline CDR1 DFQATT, CDR2 SNEGSKA (reference sequence). The CDR3 protein is CSASRNVMNTEAFF. DNA of the CDR3: TGCAGTGCTAGCAGGAATGTGATGAACACTGAAGCTTTCTTT.